A single TCR beta chain is shown here with its context. Its antigen is not known. The sample comes from a study of cytomegalovirus exposure and HLA in healthy donors. Study overall: HLA-typed donors were the source of about 85 million unique TCRs held in an early data release.

The germline V gene encodes CDR1 SGHVS and CDR2 FQNEAQ. Trimming removed 5 bases from V and 1 base from J; junction bases left unmatched: 7. The CDR3 is 15 amino acids. In nominal health when sampled, donors likely had unrecorded immune exposures nonetheless. Amplification used 60 Vbeta primers and 13 Jbeta primers. Data came from immunoSEQ multiplex PCR; TCRdb stores just in-frame clones and leaves some out. Its listing shows about 120,000 clones. General study results and limits: A later analysis found that most CMV-associated TCR beta chains appeared HLA-restricted.

This clonotype was obtained from a man in his late teens or twenties in good health and CMV-seronegative. The specimen sequenced was PBMCs. The chain links TRBV7-8 to TRBJ1-1; TRBD1 agrees at 7 bases. CDR3 in amino acids: CASSLGGTANTEAFF. DNA for the CDR3: TGTGCCAGCAGCCTCGGCGGGACAGCGAACACTGAAGCTTTCTTT.